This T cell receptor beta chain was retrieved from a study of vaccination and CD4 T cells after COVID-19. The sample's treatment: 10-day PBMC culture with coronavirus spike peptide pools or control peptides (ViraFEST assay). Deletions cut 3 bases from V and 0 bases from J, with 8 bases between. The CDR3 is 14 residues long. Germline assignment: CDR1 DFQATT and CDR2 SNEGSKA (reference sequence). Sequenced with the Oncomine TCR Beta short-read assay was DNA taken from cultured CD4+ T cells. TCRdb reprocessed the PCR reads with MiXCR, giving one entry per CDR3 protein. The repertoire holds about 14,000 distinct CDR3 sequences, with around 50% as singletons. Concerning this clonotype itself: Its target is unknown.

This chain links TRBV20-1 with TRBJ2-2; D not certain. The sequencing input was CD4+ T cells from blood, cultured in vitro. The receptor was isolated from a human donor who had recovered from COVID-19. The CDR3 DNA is TGCAGTGCTAGTCGGCGACCGAACACCGGGGAGCTGTTTTTT. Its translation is CSASRRPNTGELFF.